The 6 T cell receptor beta chains in this list originate from one sample, sequenced in a study of T cells in Graves' hyperthyroidism and ophthalmopathy. Authors of the study amplified TCR beta CDR3 regions from RNA transcripts. Carried out on the TCR CDR3, a first-round RT-PCR used the HTBI primer set. TCRdb called the multiplex PCR reads again in MiXCR, with one record for every CDR3 protein. In the table there are fewer than 450,000 distinct CDR3 sequences, over 12% of which are singletons. The sequencing input was blood. These receptors were obtained from a man over 45 with Graves' ophthalmopathy.

The chain is built from TRBV27 and TRBJ2-7, with D possibly TRBD2 on 5 matching bases. Germline assignment: CDR1 MNHEY and CDR2 SMNVEV (reference sequence). Trimming shortened V by 0 bases and J by 3 bases, and 9 bases separated the two germline ends. This CDR3 region has 14 residues. The CDR3 region has the DNA TGTGCCAGCAGTTTATCTCGCGGAGGCTACGAGCAGTACTTC. Protein product: CASSLSRGGYEQYF.

This clonotype has more than one count but fewer than ten. The chain carries TRBV11-2 and TRBJ2-6; TRBD2 aligns across 7 bases. This CDR3 is 18 amino acids long. Germline V lookup: CDR1 SGHAT, CDR2 FQNNGV. V trimming: 5 bases; J trimming: 0 bases; junction bases outside the gene matches: 10. CDR3 DNA: TGTGCCAGCAGCCCCGGGGGGACGGGTGGCTCTGGGGCCAACGTCCTGACTTTC. Its protein is CASSPGGTGGSGANVLTF.

This sequence joins TRBV10-3 and TRBJ2-6; D gene unclear. V was cut by 4 bases and J by 0 bases, with 16 bases left in between. The germline gives CDR1 ENHRY, CDR2 SYGVKD. The CDR3 loop spans 18 amino acids. DNA for the CDR3: TGTGCCATCAGTGGGTCTCGGGCGGCGTCCTCTGGGGCCAACGTCCTGACTTTC. Amino acid sequence: CAISGSRAASSGANVLTF.

This clonotype was recorded many times. The chain uses TRBV7-3 and TRBJ2-1, with TRBD2 matching over 8 bases. The CDR3 covers 16 residues. V shed 6 bases, J shed 0 bases, and the junction held 7 bases outside the gene matches. CDR1 SGHTA and CDR2 FQGTGA come from the germline V gene. CDR3 nucleotides: TGTGCCAGCAGAGAGCGGGAGTCAAGCTCCTACAATGAGCAGTTCTTC. Its protein is CASRERESSSYNEQFF.

This clonotype was recorded at least ten times. The gene calls are TRBV15 and TRBJ2-7; TRBD2 matches at 9 bases. With V trimmed by 0 bases and J by 1 base, 1 base remained unmatched. The germline V gene encodes CDR1 LNHNV and CDR2 YYDKDF (reference sequence). The CDR3 sequence is 15 residues long. CDR3 amino acids: CATSRDTSGSYEQYF. The CDR3 region has the DNA TGTGCCACCAGCAGAGATACTAGCGGGTCCTACGAGCAGTACTTC.

CDR3 in amino acids: CASTNSKRGHEQYF. DNA of the CDR3: TGTGCCAGCACCAACTCTAAAAGGGGGCACGAGCAGTACTTC. The chain uses TRBV6-1 and TRBJ2-7, with 7 bases that match TRBD1. Per germline, CDR1 MNHNS and CDR2 SASEGT. With 7 bases clipped from V and 5 bases from J, the junction kept 11 bases outside the gene matches. CDR3 length: 14 amino acids.